This T cell receptor beta chain was recorded in a study of T cells expressing NK-cell markers. CDR1 KGHSH and CDR2 LQKENI come from the germline V gene. The CDR3 extends over 16 amino acids. Using the 5' RACE reads, TCRdb records one entry per CDR3 protein without DNA. The sample totals 200,000 to 300,000 distinct CDR3 sequences. The genes are TRBV18 and TRBJ2-7; TCRdb outputs TRBD1, but without DNA this stays unchecked. Sequencing was carried out using blood T cells: a sorted CD56 or NKG2C T cell subset, CD4+ or CD8+ T cells, or bulk PBMC T cells (not recorded which). This sequence was found in a man younger than 35 in good health. The CDR3 loop is CASSPPWDRTSYEQYF.